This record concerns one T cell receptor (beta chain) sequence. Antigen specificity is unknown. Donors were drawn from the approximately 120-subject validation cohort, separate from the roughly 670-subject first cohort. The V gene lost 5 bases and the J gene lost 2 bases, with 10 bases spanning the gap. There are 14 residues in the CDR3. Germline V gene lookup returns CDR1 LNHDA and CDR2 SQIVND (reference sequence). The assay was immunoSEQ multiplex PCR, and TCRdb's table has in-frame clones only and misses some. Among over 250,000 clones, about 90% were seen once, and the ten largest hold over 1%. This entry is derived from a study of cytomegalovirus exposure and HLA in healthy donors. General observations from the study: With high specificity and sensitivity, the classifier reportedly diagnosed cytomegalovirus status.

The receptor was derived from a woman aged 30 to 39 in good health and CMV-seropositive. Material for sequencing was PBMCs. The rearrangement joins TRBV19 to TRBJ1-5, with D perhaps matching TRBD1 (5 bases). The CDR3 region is CASSFEGGNQPQHF. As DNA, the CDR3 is TGTGCCAGTAGTTTCGAAGGGGGCAATCAGCCCCAGCATTTT. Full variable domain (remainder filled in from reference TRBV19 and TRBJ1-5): DGGITQSPKYLFRKEGQNVTLSCEQNLNHDAMYWYRQDPGQGLRLIYYSQIVNDFQKGDIAEGYSVSREKKESFPLTVTSAQKNPTAFYLCASSFEGGNQPQHFGDGTRLSIL.